The clone carrying this TCR beta chain was counted only a few times. Its antigen is currently unknown. This sample stems from a study of human T cells and chemical hapten exposure. Each CDR3 protein is one row after TCRdb ran MiXCR on the RACE reads. The sample carries more than 100,000 distinct CDR3 sequences, roughly an eighth recorded once. Trimming pared 3 bases from V and 0 bases from J, leaving 9 bases between. Germline CDR1 reads SGDLS; CDR2 reads YYNGEE. CDR3 size: 15 residues. Time point defined: patch test 1, 2 weeks after DPC sensitization. Treatment here: therapeutic diphenylcyclopropenone sensitization with weekly scalp DPC. In every case, blood was obtained before the patch test was applied. Findings and limits, study-wide: Against controls, expanded TCRs gave rise to significantly more large CDR3 similarity clusters. DPC sensitization did not alter TCRs above 1 in 1000 frequency. Donors had alopecia, so their immune response may differ from healthy people's.

The chain carries TRBV9 and TRBJ2-2; possibly TRBD1 for D (6 bases). The clonotype comes from a man younger than 30 with alopecia areata. Some clones in this sample may be carry-over from other donors' samples. Sequenced here: whole blood, sampled in connection with sensitization to the hapten diphenylcyclopropenone (DPC). The CDR3 nucleotides read TGTGCCAGCAGCGGAGGGGGATCGAACACCGGGGAGCTGTTTTTT. The encoded protein is CASSGGGSNTGELFF.